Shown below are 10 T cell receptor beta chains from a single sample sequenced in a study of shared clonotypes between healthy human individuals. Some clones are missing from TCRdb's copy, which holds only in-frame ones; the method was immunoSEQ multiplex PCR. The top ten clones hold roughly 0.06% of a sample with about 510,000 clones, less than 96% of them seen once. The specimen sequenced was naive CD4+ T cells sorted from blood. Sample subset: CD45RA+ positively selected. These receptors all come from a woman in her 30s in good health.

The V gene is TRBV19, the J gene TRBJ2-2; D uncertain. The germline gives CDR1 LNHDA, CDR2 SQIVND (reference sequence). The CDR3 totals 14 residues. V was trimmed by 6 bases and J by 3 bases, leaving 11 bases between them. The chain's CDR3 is CASRLLSHTGELFF. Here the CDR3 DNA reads TGTGCCAGTAGACTCCTAAGTCACACCGGGGAGCTGTTTTTT.

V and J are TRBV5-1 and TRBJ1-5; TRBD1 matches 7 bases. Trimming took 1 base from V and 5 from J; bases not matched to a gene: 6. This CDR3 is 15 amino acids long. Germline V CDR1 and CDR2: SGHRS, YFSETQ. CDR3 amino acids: CASSLRGQADQPQHF. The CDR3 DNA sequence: TGCGCCAGCAGCTTGAGAGGACAGGCTGATCAGCCCCAGCATTTT.

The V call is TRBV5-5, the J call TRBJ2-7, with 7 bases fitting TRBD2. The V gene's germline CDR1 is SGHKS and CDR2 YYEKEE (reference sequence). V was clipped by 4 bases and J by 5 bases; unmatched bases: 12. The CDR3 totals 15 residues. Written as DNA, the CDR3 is TGTGCCAGCAGCCTTGACGAGCGGGAACGCCACGAGCAGTACTTC. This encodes CASSLDERERHEQYF.

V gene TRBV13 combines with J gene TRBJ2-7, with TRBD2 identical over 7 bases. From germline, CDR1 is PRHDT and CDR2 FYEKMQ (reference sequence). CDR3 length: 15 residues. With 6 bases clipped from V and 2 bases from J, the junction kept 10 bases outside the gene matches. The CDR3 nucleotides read TGTGCCAGCAGACACAGCGGGATAGGTCCCTACGAGCAGTACTTC. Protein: CASRHSGIGPYEQYF.

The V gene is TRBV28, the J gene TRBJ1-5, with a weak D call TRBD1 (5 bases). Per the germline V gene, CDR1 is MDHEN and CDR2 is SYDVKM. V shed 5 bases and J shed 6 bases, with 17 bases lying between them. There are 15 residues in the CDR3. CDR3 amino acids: CASSPPTGQVQPQHF. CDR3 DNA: TGTGCCAGCAGTCCCCCTACGGGGCAGGTTCAGCCCCAGCATTTT.

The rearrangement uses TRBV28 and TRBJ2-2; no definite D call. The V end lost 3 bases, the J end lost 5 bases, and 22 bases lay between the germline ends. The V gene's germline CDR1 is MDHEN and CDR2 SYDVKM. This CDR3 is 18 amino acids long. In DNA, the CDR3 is TGTGCCAGCAGTTTCAGCGTCCACGAGAACGAGTATACCGGGGAGCTGTTTTTT. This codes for CASSFSVHENEYTGELFF.

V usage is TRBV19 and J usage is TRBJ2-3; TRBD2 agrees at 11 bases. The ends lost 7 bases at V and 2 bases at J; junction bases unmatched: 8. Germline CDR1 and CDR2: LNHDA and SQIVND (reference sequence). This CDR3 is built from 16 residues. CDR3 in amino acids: CASMAGTSGHTDTQYF. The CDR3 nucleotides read TGTGCCAGTATGGCCGGGACTAGCGGCCACACAGATACGCAGTATTTT. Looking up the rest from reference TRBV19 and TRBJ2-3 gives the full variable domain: DGGITQSPKYLFRKEGQNVTLSCEQNLNHDAMYWYRQDPGQGLRLIYYSQIVNDFQKGDIAEGYSVSREKKESFPLTVTSAQKNPTAFYLCASMAGTSGHTDTQYFGPGTRLTVL.

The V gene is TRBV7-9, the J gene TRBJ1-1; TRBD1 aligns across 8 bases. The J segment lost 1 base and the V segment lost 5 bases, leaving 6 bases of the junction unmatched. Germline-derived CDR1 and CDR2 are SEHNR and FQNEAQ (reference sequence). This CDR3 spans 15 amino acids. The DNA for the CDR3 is TGTGCCAGCAGCCCACGACAGGGGCCGAACACTGAAGCTTTCTTT. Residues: CASSPRQGPNTEAFF.

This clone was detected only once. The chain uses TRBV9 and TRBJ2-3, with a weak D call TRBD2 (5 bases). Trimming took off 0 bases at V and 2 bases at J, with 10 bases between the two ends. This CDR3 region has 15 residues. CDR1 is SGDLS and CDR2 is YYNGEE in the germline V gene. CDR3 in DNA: TGTGCCAGCAGCGTAGGTTCGAGGGACACAGATACGCAGTATTTT. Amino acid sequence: CASSVGSRDTDTQYF.

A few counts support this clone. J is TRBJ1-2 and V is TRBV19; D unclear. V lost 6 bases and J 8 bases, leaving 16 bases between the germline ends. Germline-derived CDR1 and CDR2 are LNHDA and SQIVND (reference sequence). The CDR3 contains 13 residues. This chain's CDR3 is CASSPAGDTGYTF. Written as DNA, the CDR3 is TGTGCCAGTAGCCCAGCGGGAGACACAGGCTACACCTTC.